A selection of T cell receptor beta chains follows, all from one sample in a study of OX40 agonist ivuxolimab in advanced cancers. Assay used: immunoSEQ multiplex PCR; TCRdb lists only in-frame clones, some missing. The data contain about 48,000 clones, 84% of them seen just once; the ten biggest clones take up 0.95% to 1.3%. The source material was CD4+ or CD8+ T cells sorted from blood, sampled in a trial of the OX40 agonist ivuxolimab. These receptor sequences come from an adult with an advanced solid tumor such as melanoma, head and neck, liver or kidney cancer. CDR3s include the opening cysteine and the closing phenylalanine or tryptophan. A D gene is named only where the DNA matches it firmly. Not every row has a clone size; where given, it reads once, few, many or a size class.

CASSQENRGSYEQYF | TGTGCCAGCAGCCAAGAGAACAGGGGTTCATACGAGCAGTACTTC | TRBD1 | TRBJ2-7 | TRBV4-2 | few
CASSQLHSNQPQHF | TGTGCCAGCAGCCAATTACACAGCAATCAGCCCCAGCATTTT | NA | TRBJ1-5 | TRBV16 | NA
CASDPPTDEQFF | TGTGCTAGTGACCCACCTACGGATGAGCAGTTCTTC | NA | TRBJ2-1 | TRBV12-5 | NA
CASSGGSSYNEQFF | TGTGCCAGCAGCGGCGGGAGCTCCTACAATGAGCAGTTCTTC | TRBD2 | TRBJ2-1 | TRBV11-3 | few
CASSQVSLDPRETQYF | TGTGCCAGCAGCCAAGTCTCTCTAGACCCTCGAGAGACCCAGTACTTC | NA | TRBJ2-5 | TRBV4-2 | NA
CAWSKGGNTEAFF | TGTGCCTGGAGTAAAGGTGGGAACACTGAAGCTTTCTTT | NA | TRBJ1-1 | TRBV30 | NA
CASSLAEETQYF | TGCGCCAGCAGCTTGGCCGAAGAGACCCAGTACTTC | NA | TRBJ2-5 | TRBV5-1 | NA
CAIRGTGYNEKLFF | TGTGCCATCAGGGGGACAGGCTATAATGAAAAACTGTTTTTT | TRBD1 | TRBJ1-4 | TRBV10-3 | few
CAWSRTGERLAGWGETQYF | TGTGCCTGGAGCAGGACAGGGGAGAGGCTAGCGGGATGGGGGGAGACCCAGTACTTC | NA | TRBJ2-5 | TRBV30 | NA
CASSLWGRNTGELFF | TGTGCCAGCAGCTTATGGGGGCGAAACACCGGGGAGCTGTTTTTT | NA | TRBJ2-2 | TRBV7-9 | NA
CASSPGAAASGQFF | TGTGCCAGCAGCCCCGGGGCAGCGGCCTCGGGGCAGTTCTTC | NA | TRBJ2-1 | TRBV28 | NA
CASSQLIGARNTEAFF | TGTGCCAGCAGTCAATTGATTGGAGCACGGAACACTGAAGCTTTCTTT | NA | TRBJ1-1 | TRBV28 | few
CATSIQETQYF | TGTGCCACCAGCATCCAAGAGACCCAGTACTTC | NA | TRBJ2-5 | TRBV15 | NA
CASSPSTSILTYEQYF | TGTGCCAGCAGCCCAAGCACAAGCATCTTGACCTACGAGCAGTACTTC | NA | TRBJ2-7 | TRBV7-8 | NA
CASSRDAGNQPQHF | TGTGCCAGCAGCCGGGATGCTGGCAATCAGCCCCAGCATTTT | NA | TRBJ1-5 | TRBV7-2 | few
CASSLGGAQETQYF | TGTGCCAGCAGCTTGGGGGGGGCCCAAGAGACCCAGTACTTC | NA | TRBJ2-5 | TRBV5-4 | NA
CAISESQGGQRIGGYTF | TGTGCCATCAGTGAGTCCCAGGGGGGGCAACGAATAGGGGGCTACACCTTC | TRBD1 | TRBJ1-2 | TRBV10-3 | NA
CASSLSYRVNTGELFF | TGTGCCAGCAGCTTGTCATACAGGGTGAACACCGGGGAGCTGTTTTTT | NA | TRBJ2-2 | TRBV5-4 | NA
CAISESIGSGEFF | TGTGCCATCAGTGAGTCGATCGGGTCAGGGGAGTTCTTC | NA | TRBJ2-1 | TRBV10-3 | NA
CASSLGLAALYNEQFF | TGTGCCAGCAGCTTAGGGCTAGCGGCCCTTTACAATGAGCAGTTCTTC | TRBD2 | TRBJ2-1 | TRBV7-2 | NA
CASSYSTGQGVYNEQFF | TGTGCCAGCAGCTATAGTACAGGACAGGGGGTTTACAATGAGCAGTTCTTC | TRBD1 | TRBJ2-1 | TRBV9 | few
CASSLTGAFYNEQFF | TGTGCCAGCAGCTTAACGGGAGCCTTCTACAATGAGCAGTTCTTC | NA | TRBJ2-1 | TRBV7-3 | NA
CAISSDLQETQYF | TGTGCCATCAGTTCCGACCTTCAAGAGACCCAGTACTTC | NA | TRBJ2-5 | TRBV10-3 | NA
CASSKTGADTQYF | TGTGCCAGCAGCAAAACAGGTGCAGATACGCAGTATTTT | NA | TRBJ2-3 | TRBV7-3 | NA
CASSPPEGTNTEAFF | TGTGCCAGCTCACCACCAGAGGGGACGAACACTGAAGCTTTCTTT | NA | TRBJ1-1 | TRBV18 | NA
CASSLGAYEQYF | TGTGCCAGCAGCTTAGGTGCTTACGAGCAGTACTTC | NA | TRBJ2-7 | TRBV11-2 | NA
CASSQVDWGADTQYF | TGCGCCAGCAGCCAAGTGGACTGGGGTGCGGATACGCAGTATTTT | NA | TRBJ2-3 | TRBV4-3 | NA
CASSLGSGRETQYF | TGTGCCAGCAGCTTAGGTTCTGGGCGAGAGACCCAGTACTTC | NA | TRBJ2-5 | TRBV7-9 | NA
CASSMALRGEQFF | TGTGCCAGTAGTATGGCTCTCCGAGGGGAGCAGTTCTTC | NA | TRBJ2-1 | TRBV19 | NA
CAITRDGNTDTQYF | TGTGCCATCACCAGGGACGGAAACACAGATACGCAGTATTTT | NA | TRBJ2-3 | TRBV10-3 | NA
CASSERTTDTQYF | TGTGCCAGCTCAGAGAGGACCACAGATACGCAGTATTTT | NA | TRBJ2-3 | TRBV18 | NA